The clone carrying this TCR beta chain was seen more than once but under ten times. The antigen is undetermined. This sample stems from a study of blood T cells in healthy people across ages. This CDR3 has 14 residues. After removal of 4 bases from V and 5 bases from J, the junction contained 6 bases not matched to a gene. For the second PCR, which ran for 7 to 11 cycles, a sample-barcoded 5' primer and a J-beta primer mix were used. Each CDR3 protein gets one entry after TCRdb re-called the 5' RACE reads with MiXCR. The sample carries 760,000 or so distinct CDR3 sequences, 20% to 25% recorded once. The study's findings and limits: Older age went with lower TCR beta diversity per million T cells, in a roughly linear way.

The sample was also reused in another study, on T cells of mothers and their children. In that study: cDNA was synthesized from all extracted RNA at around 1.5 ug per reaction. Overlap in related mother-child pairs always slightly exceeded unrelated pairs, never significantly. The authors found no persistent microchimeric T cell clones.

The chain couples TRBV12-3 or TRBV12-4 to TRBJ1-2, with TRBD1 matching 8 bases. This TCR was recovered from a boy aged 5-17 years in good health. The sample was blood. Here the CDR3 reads CASSSPTGAYGYTF. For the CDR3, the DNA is TGTGCCAGCAGTTCCCCGACAGGGGCTTATGGCTACACCTTC.